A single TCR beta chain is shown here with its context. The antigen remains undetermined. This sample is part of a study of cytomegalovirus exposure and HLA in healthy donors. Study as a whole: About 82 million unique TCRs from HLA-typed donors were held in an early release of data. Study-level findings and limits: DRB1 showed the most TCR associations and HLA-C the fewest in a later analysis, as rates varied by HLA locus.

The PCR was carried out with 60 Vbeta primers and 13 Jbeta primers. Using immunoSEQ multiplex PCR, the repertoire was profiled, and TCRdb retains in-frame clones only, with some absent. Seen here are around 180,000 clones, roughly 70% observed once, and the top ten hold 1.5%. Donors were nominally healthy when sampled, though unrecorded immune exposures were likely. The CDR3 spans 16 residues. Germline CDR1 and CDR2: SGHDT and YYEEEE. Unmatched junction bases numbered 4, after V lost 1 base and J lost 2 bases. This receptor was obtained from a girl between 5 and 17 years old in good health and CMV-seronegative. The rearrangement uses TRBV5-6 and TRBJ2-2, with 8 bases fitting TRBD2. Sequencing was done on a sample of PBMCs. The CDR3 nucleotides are TGTGCCAGCAGCTTGTTCGGGGGGGCAAACACCGGGGAGCTGTTTTTT. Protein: CASSLFGGANTGELFF.